The 15 T cell receptor beta chains below were found in one sample sequenced in a study of blood T cell repertoires in COVID-19. The table came from immunoSEQ multiplex PCR; TCRdb's copy has only in-frame clones and leaves some out. The sample holds about 400,000 clones, nearly 90% seen once. Specimen: PBMCs or T cells enriched from blood (not recorded which). Receptors originate from a woman under 40 who had recovered from COVID-19.

V is TRBV18 and J is TRBJ2-3; a weak D match, TRBD1 (5 bases). Trimming took off 4 bases at V and 5 bases at J, with 16 bases between the two ends. CDR3 length: 15 residues. Germline assignment: CDR1 KGHSH and CDR2 LQKENI. The CDR3 sequence: CASSRSGAVGDTQYF. The CDR3 coding sequence is TGTGCCAGCTCACGATCTGGGGCCGTGGGAGATACGCAGTATTTT.

The chain uses TRBV25-1 and TRBJ1-2, with unresolved D. V lost 5 bases and J 2 bases, leaving 18 bases between the germline ends. Germline CDR1 reads MGHDK; CDR2 reads SYGVNS. The length of the CDR3 is 16 residues. The CDR3 nucleotides read TGTGCCAGCAGTCCCAAAGTAAGAGGGTTCAACTATGGCTACACCTTC. This translates into CASSPKVRGFNYGYTF.

The genes are TRBV3-1 (or the pseudogene TRBV3-2) and TRBJ2-5; the D is unclear. V shed 1 base and J shed 3 bases, with 3 bases lying between them. Germline V lookup: CDR1 LGHDT, CDR2 YNNKEL (reference sequence). CDR3 size: 12 residues. CDR3 bases: TGTGCCAGCAGCCAAGCAGAAGAGACCCAGTACTTC. Amino acids: CASSQAEETQYF.

This sequence joins TRBV27 and TRBJ1-5; D might be TRBD1 (6 bases). Germline loops: CDR1 MNHEY, CDR2 SMNVEV (reference sequence). The CDR3 covers 16 residues. Trimming removed 4 bases from V and 2 bases from J, with 15 bases in between. CDR3 DNA sequence: TGTGCCAGCAGTTCCCCGGGGGGCTTGGGCAATCAGCCCCAGCATTTT. It translates to CASSSPGGLGNQPQHF.

The chain joins TRBV18 to TRBJ1-1; unclear D gene. Deletions cut 5 bases from V and 0 bases from J, with 10 bases between. Germline lookup yields CDR1 KGHSH and CDR2 LQKENI. The CDR3 runs 14 residues. DNA of the CDR3: TGTGCCAGCTCAGTGACTTTCATGAACACTGAAGCTTTCTTT. Amino acids: CASSVTFMNTEAFF.

This chain connects TRBV20-1 to TRBJ1-1; D ambiguous. The CDR3 length is 11 residues. V was pared by 0 bases and J by 5 bases, with 4 bases between. CDR1 is DFQATT and CDR2 is SNEGSKA in the germline V gene (reference sequence). The CDR3 DNA is TGCAGTGCTAGAGATGAGACTGAAGCTTTCTTT. It yields the protein CSARDETEAFF.

The chain links TRBV11-3 to TRBJ2-3; a possible D gene is TRBD2 (6 bases). There are 13 residues in the CDR3. Per germline, CDR1 SGHNT and CDR2 YENEEA. The V gene lost 5 bases and the J gene lost 2 bases, with 8 bases spanning the gap. The CDR3, as DNA: TGTGCCAGCAGCGCGGGGCCCACAGATACGCAGTATTTT. Translated: CASSAGPTDTQYF. The whole variable domain, filled in from reference TRBV11-3 and TRBJ2-3, reads EAGVVQSPRYKIIEKKQPVAFWCNPISGHNTLYWYLQNLGQGPELLIRYENEEAVDDSQLPKDRFSAERLKGVDSTLKIQPAELGDSAVYLCASSAGPTDTQYFGPGTRLTVL.

CDR3 residues: CASTHAGEGSGNTIYF. The CDR3 DNA sequence: TGTGCCAGTACCCACGCGGGGGAGGGTTCTGGAAACACCATATATTTT. The rearrangement uses TRBV19 and TRBJ1-3; possibly TRBD1 for D (5 bases). CDR3 length: 16 amino acids. The ends were cut back, 7 bases at V and 1 base at J, with 17 bases in the middle. Germline V gene lookup returns CDR1 LNHDA and CDR2 SQIVND (reference sequence). The variable domain in full, completed from reference TRBV19 and TRBJ1-3, reads DGGITQSPKYLFRKEGQNVTLSCEQNLNHDAMYWYRQDPGQGLRLIYYSQIVNDFQKGDIAEGYSVSREKKESFPLTVTSAQKNPTAFYLCASTHAGEGSGNTIYFGEGSWLTVV.

This chain joins TRBV5-1 and TRBJ2-5; 9 nucleotides match TRBD1. This CDR3 has 15 amino acids. The ends lost 0 bases at V and 3 bases at J; junction bases unmatched: 3. Germline V gene data show CDR1 as SGHRS and CDR2 as YFSETQ. The chain's CDR3 is CASSLAWTGEETQYF. CDR3 bases: TGCGCCAGCAGCTTGGCATGGACAGGGGAAGAGACCCAGTACTTC.

The chain carries TRBV28 and TRBJ2-1; TRBD2 matches at 13 bases. CDR1 and CDR2 from the germline V gene are MDHEN and SYDVKM. J was trimmed by 6 bases and V by 4 bases; bases with no gene match: 9. The CDR3 consists of 17 residues. CDR3 amino acids: CASSSTSGRRLGNEQFF. CDR3 nucleotide sequence: TGTGCCAGCAGTTCGACTAGCGGGAGGAGGTTGGGCAATGAGCAGTTCTTC.

The chain links TRBV9 to TRBJ2-7; 11 nucleotides align to TRBD1. The V and J ends lost 2 bases and 5 bases, in that order; junction bases with no gene match: 3. The CDR3 totals 14 residues. From germline, CDR1 is SGDLS and CDR2 YYNGEE. CDR3 sequence reads: CASSVRTGGDEQYF. CDR3 nucleotides: TGTGCCAGCAGCGTTCGGACAGGGGGCGACGAGCAGTACTTC.

J is TRBJ1-6 and V is TRBV7-9, with D tentatively TRBD1 (5 bases). The CDR3 runs to 14 residues. Germline lookup yields CDR1 SEHNR and CDR2 FQNEAQ (reference sequence). The germline V and J ends were trimmed by 6 bases and 7 bases, with 13 bases remaining between them. In DNA form, the CDR3 reads TGTGCCAGCAGTCAAGACTCAGGGAATTCACCCCTCCACTTT. It codes for CASSQDSGNSPLHF.

The chain recombines TRBV7-8 with TRBJ2-1; D might be TRBD2 (7 bases). The CDR3 runs to 13 residues. CDR1 SGHVS and CDR2 FQNEAQ come from the germline V gene. The V and J ends lost 6 bases and 9 bases respectively, with 15 bases between them. Here the CDR3 reads CASSLGGATEQFF. The DNA for the CDR3 is TGTGCCAGCAGTTTGGGGGGGGCCACTGAGCAGTTCTTC.

The rearrangement uses TRBV28 and TRBJ2-4; 7 bases are a match to TRBD1. Germline CDR1 MDHEN, CDR2 SYDVKM. The CDR3 totals 21 residues. Trimming at V came to 5 bases and at J to 0 bases, leaving 22 bases not matched to a gene. The DNA of the CDR3 is TGTGCCAGCAGTCTCCCCGCGACAGGGCAACACTATATTATAGCCAAAAACATTCAGTACTTC. Translation: CASSLPATGQHYIIAKNIQYF.

The chain couples TRBV7-6 to TRBJ2-1; D might be TRBD2 (5 bases). This CDR3 contains 13 residues. Germline CDR1 and CDR2: SGHVS and FNYEAQ. Deletions cut 5 bases from V and 5 bases from J, with 10 bases between. Here the CDR3 DNA reads TGTGCCAGCAGCCGGACTGGTAACAATGAGCAGTTCTTC. Translation: CASSRTGNNEQFF.